A selection of T cell receptor beta chains follows, all from one sample in a study of blood T cell repertoires in COVID-19. This table comes from immunoSEQ multiplex PCR, and its TCRdb copy is limited to in-frame clones, with some not included. The sample carries roughly 240,000 clones, roughly 84% recorded once. Input material: peripheral blood. These receptors came from a middle-aged man who had recovered from COVID-19. CDR3s include the opening cysteine and the closing phenylalanine or tryptophan.

v_gene	j_gene	CDR3aa
TRBV30	TRBJ1-1	CAWSGPRTGPNTEAFF
TRBV5-6	TRBJ1-6	CASSLNRFSPLHF
TRBV18	TRBJ1-5	CASSPLGGSNQPQHF
TRBV25-1	TRBJ2-7	CASSVPGLAGATYEQYF
TRBV5-1	TRBJ2-2	CASSLSAGGTGELFF
TRBV7-2	TRBJ1-1	CASSLATPPTGGAETEAFF
TRBV5-4	TRBJ1-6	CASSLDRVRDSPLHF
TRBV7-6	TRBJ1-5	CASSTGDQPQHF
TRBV7-9	TRBJ2-7	CASSRQGGNREQYF
TRBV11-2	TRBJ1-1	CASSQGPTGGTEAFF
TRBV11-2	TRBJ2-7	CASSFRGALNEQYF
TRBV7-2	TRBJ1-2	CASSLGGTDRGYGYTF
TRBV2	TRBJ2-7	CASSGRRGVGSYEQYF
TRBV21-1	TRBJ2-7	CASSSKMEWPYEQYF
TRBV6-5	TRBJ1-2	CASSYGVRGNYGYTF
TRBV6-5	TRBJ1-2	CASRRGEGVYGYTF
TRBV18	TRBJ1-1	CASSPGQGSMNTEAFF
TRBV18	TRBJ1-1	CASSSDREYTEAFF
TRBV6-2/TRBV6-3	TRBJ2-7	CASSYGRGYHEQYF
TRBV5-3	TRBJ1-2	CARSLVGQGGIACYGYTF
TRBV7-2	TRBJ1-3	CASSFGGGGNTIYF
TRBV11-2	TRBJ2-2	CASRTLASGELFF
TRBV7-2	TRBJ2-3	CASSLQSGGAIDTQYF
TRBV9	TRBJ1-1	CASSVVPGEAFF
TRBV6-4	TRBJ1-4	CASERQGAYKEKLFF
TRBV10-1	TRBJ2-7	CASSDGPSSYEQYF
TRBV7-9	TRBJ1-5	CASSLGTGVGNQPQHF